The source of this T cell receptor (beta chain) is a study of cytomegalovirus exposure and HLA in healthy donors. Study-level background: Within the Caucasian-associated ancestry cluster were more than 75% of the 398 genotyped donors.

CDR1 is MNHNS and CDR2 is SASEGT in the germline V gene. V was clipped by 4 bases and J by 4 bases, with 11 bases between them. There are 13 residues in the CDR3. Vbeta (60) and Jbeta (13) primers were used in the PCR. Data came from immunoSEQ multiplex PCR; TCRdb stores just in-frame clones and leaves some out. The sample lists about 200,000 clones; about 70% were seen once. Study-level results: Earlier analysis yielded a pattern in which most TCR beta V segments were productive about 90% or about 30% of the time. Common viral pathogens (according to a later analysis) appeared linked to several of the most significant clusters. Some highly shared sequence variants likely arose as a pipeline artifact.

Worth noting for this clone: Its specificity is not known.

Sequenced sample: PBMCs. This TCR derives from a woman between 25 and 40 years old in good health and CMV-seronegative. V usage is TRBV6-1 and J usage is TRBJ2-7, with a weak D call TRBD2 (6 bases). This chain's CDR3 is CASSASAGYEQYF. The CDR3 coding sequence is TGTGCCAGCAGTGCCTCGGCGGGATACGAGCAGTACTTC.